Shown below are 10 T cell receptor beta chains from a single sample sequenced in a study of control samples from healthy donors and cancer patients. The repertoire was sequenced with immunoSEQ multiplex PCR; TCRdb's copy has only in-frame clones and lacks some. The repertoire holds about 150,000 clones, with 90% to 95% as singletons. What was sequenced was blood. These receptors all come from a young woman in good health.

The CDR3 loop is CASSSGEGKAGANVLTF. The CDR3 DNA is TGTGCCAGCAGTTCAGGAGAGGGTAAGGCTGGGGCCAACGTCCTGACTTTC. The chain uses TRBV27 and TRBJ2-6, with D maybe TRBD2 (5 bases). The CDR3 covers 17 residues. Trimming pared 4 bases from V and 2 bases from J, leaving 15 bases between. In germline, CDR1 is MNHEY, CDR2 SMNVEV (reference sequence).

The V and J genes are TRBV7-2 and TRBJ1-5; D gene uncertain. Germline lookup yields CDR1 SGHTA and CDR2 FQGNSA. V was trimmed by 7 bases and J by 9 bases, leaving 16 bases between them. The CDR3 consists of 13 residues. The chain's CDR3 is CASTLDPRGPQHF. CDR3 nucleotide sequence: TGTGCCAGCACCCTGGACCCCAGAGGGCCCCAGCATTTT.

This chain links TRBV2 with TRBJ1-5; tentative D call: TRBD1 (5 bases). Germline CDR1 SNHLY, CDR2 FYNNEI. The germline V and J ends were trimmed by 2 bases and 2 bases, with 10 bases remaining between them. The CDR3 is made up of 15 amino acids. Here the CDR3 reads CASSEFRGGNQPQHF. CDR3 sequence (DNA): TGTGCCAGCAGTGAATTTCGGGGGGGCAATCAGCCCCAGCATTTT.

The chain combines TRBV5-4 with TRBJ1-1; D gene unclear. The CDR3 extends over 17 amino acids. Looked up from germline, CDR1 is SGHNT and CDR2 is YYREEE (reference sequence). V shed 4 bases and J shed 2 bases, with 21 bases lying between them. The CDR3 bases are TGTGCCAGCAGCCCGGCTCTCGGCGCCTCGTTAAACACTGAAGCTTTCTTT. Translated, it gives CASSPALGASLNTEAFF.

This chain connects TRBV10-2 to TRBJ2-7; D might be TRBD2 (5 bases). The germline CDR1 and CDR2 sequences are WSHSY and SAAADI. This CDR3 is built from 15 residues. V dropped 2 bases and J dropped 0 bases, with 11 bases sitting between them. The CDR3 reads CASSERTLSSYEQYF. CDR3 sequence (DNA): TGCGCCAGCAGTGAGAGGACTTTGAGCTCCTACGAGCAGTACTTC.

This clone has only a few counts. The chain uses TRBV3-1 (or the pseudogene TRBV3-2) and TRBJ1-6, with D maybe TRBD1 (5 bases). V lost 3 bases and J lost 7, with 7 bases in between. The length of the CDR3 is 13 residues. Germline V CDR1 and CDR2: LGHDT, YNNKEL (reference sequence). CDR3 region: CASSQGPNSPLHF. The CDR3 region has the DNA TGTGCCAGCAGCCAGGGGCCAAATTCACCCCTCCACTTT.

This chain uses TRBV4-1 with TRBJ2-5, with a possible D match to TRBD2 (7 bases). The CDR3 has 17 amino acids. Germline loops: CDR1 MGHRA, CDR2 YSYEKL. Trimming removed 1 base at V and 7 bases at J, with 22 bases between. Here the CDR3 DNA reads TGCGCCAGCAGCCAAGGGGGAGTGCGGGGGCGCGGGGTGACCCAGTACTTC. The encoded protein is CASSQGGVRGRGVTQYF.

The chain joins TRBV10-2 to TRBJ1-2; D is undetermined. CDR1 is WSHSY and CDR2 is SAAADI in the germline V gene. CDR3 length equals 13 residues. Deletions cut 6 bases from V and 1 base from J, with 9 bases between. CDR3 sequence (DNA): TGCGCCAGCAGGGACGGATTTAACTATGGCTACACCTTC. Protein sequence: CASRDGFNYGYTF.

The rearrangement uses TRBV9 and TRBJ1-6; D call uncertain. The germline gives CDR1 SGDLS, CDR2 YYNGEE. V was shortened by 0 bases and J by 5 bases, with 15 bases between the two germline ends. The CDR3 contains 17 residues. In DNA, the CDR3 is TGTGCCAGCAGCGTAGCTACGTTCGGCGGGGATAATTCACCCCTCCACTTT. This gives the protein CASSVATFGGDNSPLHF.

The genes are TRBV11-2 and TRBJ1-2, with D possibly TRBD1 on 5 matching bases. There are 14 residues in the CDR3. Germline values: CDR1 SGHAT, CDR2 FQNNGV. Between the trimmed V and J ends, which lost 5 bases and 8 bases, there was a span of 18 bases. This CDR3 is CASSTGTLLGGYTF. CDR3 DNA sequence: TGTGCCAGCAGCACCGGGACCCTACTGGGGGGCTACACCTTC.